These T cell receptor beta chains were read from a single sample in a study of spatial heterogeneity in lung cancer. Using its own MiXCR run on the 5' RACE reads, TCRdb lists one record per CDR3 protein. This sample has 6,500 or so distinct CDR3 sequences, with around 7% found just once. This specimen was PBMCs, taken at surgery. All receptors come from a male donor with early-stage non-small cell lung cancer. Each CDR3 is given with its conserved first and last residue. A D gene is named only where the DNA matches it firmly. Clone sizes are given selectively: once, few, many, or a class where the clone is expanded.

CDR3 length,clone size,V gene,D gene,J gene,CDR3 DNA,CDR3 protein
12,few,TRBV28,NA,TRBJ1-2,TGTGCCAGCAGTTCCAGGTTAACAGGCTACACCTTC,CASSSRLTGYTF
16,many,TRBV29-1,NA,TRBJ1-4,TGCAGCGTTAGGGACGACAGACAAACAACTAATGAAAAACTGTTTTTT,CSVRDDRQTTNEKLFF
13,many,TRBV6-1,NA,TRBJ1-1,TGTGCCAGCGATTGGACAGCCACGGATGAAGCTTTCTTT,CASDWTATDEAFF
18,NA,TRBV5-1,TRBD1,TRBJ2-7,TGCGCCAGCAGCTTGGCCGGGACAGGGGCCCCCTTGGATGAAGAGCAGTACTTC,CASSLAGTGAPLDEEQYF
15,once,TRBV28,TRBD1,TRBJ1-4,TGTGCCAGCAGCGACAGGGGGCGAACTAATGAAAAACTGTTTTTT,CASSDRGRTNEKLFF
17,many,TRBV20-1,NA,TRBJ1-5,TGCAGTGCTAAAAGGGGGGGACGAACTCGCTTCAATCAGCCCCAGCATTTT,CSAKRGGRTRFNQPQHF
16,many,TRBV5-6,NA,TRBJ2-1,TGTGCCAGCAGCTTGAGGGAACATTTTTCCTACAATGAGCAGTTCTTC,CASSLREHFSYNEQFF
15,many,TRBV19,NA,TRBJ1-5,TGTGCCAGTAGTATGGGCCGGGAGGGCGGACAGCCCCAGCATTTT,CASSMGREGGQPQHF
12,many,TRBV28,NA,TRBJ1-5,TGTGCCAGCAGTTTAGAGGTCCAGCCCCAGCATTTT,CASSLEVQPQHF
14,many,TRBV6-5,TRBD2,TRBJ2-3,TGTGCCAGCAACGCCCATACTAGCGGGGGTACGCAGTATTTT,CASNAHTSGGTQYF
15,many,TRBV20-1,TRBD2,TRBJ2-3,TGCAGTGCTAGAGGGACTAGCGGGTCCCCAGATACGCAGTATTTT,CSARGTSGSPDTQYF
14,many,TRBV28,TRBD1,TRBJ1-1,TGTGCCAGCAATATACAGGGGATGAGTACTGAAGCTTTCTTT,CASNIQGMSTEAFF
14,NA,TRBV7-2,NA,TRBJ2-1,TGTGCCAGCAGCTTAATCGGCAGGGCCGATGAGCAGTTCTTC,CASSLIGRADEQFF
15,many,TRBV28,NA,TRBJ2-3,TGTGCCAGCAGTTTAATGGGGACTAGCACAGATACGCAGTATTTT,CASSLMGTSTDTQYF
15,many,TRBV7-9,NA,TRBJ1-4,TGTGCCAGCAGCTCAGCAGGGGCGGCTAATGAAAAACTGTTTTTT,CASSSAGAANEKLFF
15,many,TRBV5-1,NA,TRBJ1-6,TGCGCCAGCAGAACCACAGGGAACGGTAATTCACCCCTCCACTTT,CASRTTGNGNSPLHF
13,many,TRBV9,NA,TRBJ2-2,TGTGCCAGCAGCCTTCACCCAACCGGGGAGCTGTTTTTT,CASSLHPTGELFF
15,many,TRBV7-2,NA,TRBJ1-5,TGTGCCAGCAGCTTAGCAGGGGGAAACAATCAGCCCCAGCATTTT,CASSLAGGNNQPQHF
15,many,TRBV6-5,TRBD2,TRBJ2-3,TGTGCCAGCAGTTCACAACTAGCGGGATTAGATACGCAGTATTTT,CASSSQLAGLDTQYF
15,many,TRBV5-1,NA,TRBJ2-2,TGCGCCAGCAGCTTGCCCGGGACGAACACCGGGGAGCTGTTTTTT,CASSLPGTNTGELFF
15,NA,TRBV11-2,TRBD1,TRBJ2-3,TGTGCCAGCAGCTCAGGGGGCGAGATGGCAGATACGCAGTATTTT,CASSSGGEMADTQYF
13,many,TRBV7-2,NA,TRBJ1-1,TGTGCCAGCAGCCTCGATACGAACACTGAAGCTTTCTTT,CASSLDTNTEAFF
14,NA,TRBV23-1,TRBD2,TRBJ2-7,TGCGCCAGCAGTCGACGGGAGGCTCCCAAGGAGCAGTACTTC,CASSRREAPKEQYF
13,many,TRBV18,NA,TRBJ1-5,TGTGCCAGCTCACCCGACAGAGATCAGCCCCAGCATTTT,CASSPDRDQPQHF
14,NA,TRBV12-3/TRBV12-4,NA,TRBJ1-5,TGTGCCAGCAGTTTACTGACTATGGGGCAGCCCCAGCATTTT,CASSLLTMGQPQHF
15,many,TRBV5-6,NA,TRBJ2-2,TGTGCCAGCAGCTTATGGGGTCTGAACACCGGGGAGCTGTTTTTT,CASSLWGLNTGELFF
13,many,TRBV30,NA,TRBJ2-5,TGTGCCTGGAGCGCAATGAGCCAAGAGACCCAGTACTTC,CAWSAMSQETQYF
16,many,TRBV4-1,TRBD1,TRBJ2-5,TGCGCCAGCAGCCAAGATTCGACAGGGGCCCAAGAGACCCAGTACTTC,CASSQDSTGAQETQYF
14,few,TRBV6-2/TRBV6-3,NA,TRBJ1-1,TGTGCCAGCAGTTACCCGGATCTAAAGACTGAAGCTTTCTTT,CASSYPDLKTEAFF
12,NA,TRBV28,NA,TRBJ1-1,TGTGCCAGCAGAGTCTTTAACACTGAAGCTTTCTTT,CASRVFNTEAFF
11,many,TRBV5-1,NA,TRBJ1-1,TGCGCCAGCACCCTAGGGGCTGAAGCTTTCTTT,CASTLGAEAFF
16,many,TRBV5-1,TRBD2,TRBJ2-3,TGCGCCAGCAGCTTGGCTCTAGCGGGAGACACAGATACGCAGTATTTT,CASSLALAGDTDTQYF
15,many,TRBV14,NA,TRBJ1-4,TGTGCCAGCAGCCAAGTAGGAGCCGTAAGAGAAAAACTGTTTTTT,CASSQVGAVREKLFF
13,many,TRBV11-2,NA,TRBJ2-5,TGTGCCAGCAGCTTAGATAAGTCAGAGACCCAGTACTTC,CASSLDKSETQYF
15,many,TRBV7-9,TRBD2,TRBJ2-7,TGTGCCAGCAGCGACACTAGCGGGGATTCCTACGAGCAGTACTTC,CASSDTSGDSYEQYF
14,many,TRBV9,NA,TRBJ2-3,TGTGCCAGCAGCGTAGAGGCGGCCGGAGATACGCAGTATTTT,CASSVEAAGDTQYF
16,many,TRBV2,NA,TRBJ1-6,TGTGCCAGCACCAGAGAGGCGGGACCTACGAATTCACCCCTCCACTTT,CASTREAGPTNSPLHF
16,many,TRBV28,NA,TRBJ2-5,TGTGCCAGCAGTTTACGGGACACCTTCGAACAAGAGACCCAGTACTTC,CASSLRDTFEQETQYF
14,few,TRBV29-1,NA,TRBJ2-7,TGCAGCGTTGAACCACGATCCCACGGAGTCGAGCAGTACTTC,CSVEPRSHGVEQYF
13,many,TRBV28,NA,TRBJ2-1,TGTGCCAGCAGCAAACAGGGAATTAATGAGCAGTTCTTC,CASSKQGINEQFF
16,many,TRBV24-1,TRBD2,TRBJ2-7,TGTGCCACCAGTTCGCCCGGGCTAGCGGGCTCCTACGAGCAGTACTTC,CATSSPGLAGSYEQYF
14,NA,TRBV7-9,NA,TRBJ2-5,TGTGCCAGCAGCTTGTCCTCGGTCCGAGAGACCCAGTACTTC,CASSLSSVRETQYF
14,many,TRBV2,NA,TRBJ1-2,TGTGCCAGCAGTGAAACCGGCACGGACTATGGCTACACCTTC,CASSETGTDYGYTF
14,many,TRBV5-6,NA,TRBJ2-5,TGTGCCAGCAGCCCAGAGGGTTTCAAAGAGACCCAGTACTTC,CASSPEGFKETQYF
13,many,TRBV28,NA,TRBJ2-7,TGTGCCAGCAGTTTTCCGGGGACCTACGAGCAGTACTTC,CASSFPGTYEQYF
16,few,TRBV6-2/TRBV6-3,TRBD2,TRBJ2-7,TGTGCCAGCAGTTACTCGTTACTAGCGGATTGGGGGGAGCAGTACTTC,CASSYSLLADWGEQYF
13,many,TRBV3-1,NA,TRBJ1-5,TGTGCCAGCAGCGCAGATGCGGAGCAGCCCCAGCATTTT,CASSADAEQPQHF
14,many,TRBV28,TRBD1,TRBJ1-2,TGTGCCACCGGGGGACAGGGGACATCCTATGGCTACACCTTC,CATGGQGTSYGYTF